The clone carrying this TCR beta chain has ten or more counts. What it binds is not known. In TCRdb, the 5' RACE reads were re-called with MiXCR into one record per CDR3 protein. Counted here are roughly 490,000 distinct CDR3 sequences, over 4% occurring once; the ten biggest clones make up roughly 3.2%. This sample was taken from a study of CD8 T cells in ankylosing spondylitis. Study-wide findings and caveats: A TCR beta motif made of about 8 highly homologous variants seemed typical of ankylosing spondylitis blood.

This sequence was found in a male donor with ankylosing spondylitis. Sequenced: blood, either unsorted or a sorted T cell fraction (not recorded which).

The CDR3 loop reads CASSPRTGTSGYNEQFF. The DNA for the CDR3 is TGCGCCAGCAGCCCGCGAACCGGGACTAGCGGTTACAATGAGCAGTTCTTC. The chain is built from TRBV4-3 and TRBJ2-1, with 11 bases fitting TRBD2. The CDR3 length is 17 residues. Germline CDR1 is LGHNA and CDR2 is YSLEER. Losses at the gene ends were 4 bases for V and 4 bases for J; bases not matched to a gene: 9.